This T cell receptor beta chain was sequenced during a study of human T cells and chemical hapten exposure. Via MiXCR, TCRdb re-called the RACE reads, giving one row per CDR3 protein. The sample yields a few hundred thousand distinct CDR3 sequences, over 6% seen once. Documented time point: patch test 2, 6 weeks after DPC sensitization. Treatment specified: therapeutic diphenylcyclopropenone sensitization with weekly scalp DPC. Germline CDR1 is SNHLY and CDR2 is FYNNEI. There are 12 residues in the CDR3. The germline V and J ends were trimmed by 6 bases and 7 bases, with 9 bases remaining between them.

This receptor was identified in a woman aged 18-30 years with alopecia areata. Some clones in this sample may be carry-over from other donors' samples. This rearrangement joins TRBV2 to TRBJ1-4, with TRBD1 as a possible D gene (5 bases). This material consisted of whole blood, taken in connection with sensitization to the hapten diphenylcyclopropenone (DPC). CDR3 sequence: CASRTEGEKLFF. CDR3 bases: TGTGCCAGCAGGACAGAAGGTGAAAAACTGTTTTTT.